This T cell receptor beta chain was found in a study of blood T cell repertoires in COVID-19 (dated by TCRdb to about 2020). With respect to the entire study: The collaborator samples originated in the United States, Italy and Spain and spanned the acute and convalescent phases of COVID-19. The material from the prospective study consisted of cDNA or gDNA derived from T cells, B-cell-depleted T cells, or PBMCs. Deeply sampled blood TCRbeta repertoires from subjects exposed to, actively infected with, or recovered from COVID-19 were included in the dataset. The repertoires were released in a freely available public database intended as a resource for research on the immune response to SARS-CoV-2. The samples were drawn from two sources: the first 160 participants of the ongoing ImmuneRACE study, and 1,000 to 1,500 subjects contributed by 6 global collaborators. Sample metadata almost always included a de-identified subject ID, COVID-19 status, age in years and sex. Where available, HLA class I and class II types were obtained from metadata supplied by the sample provider rather than from assay-based typing.

TCRbeta CDR3 regions were amplified from genomic DNA by means of the immunoSEQ Assay, a bias-controlled multiplex PCR. The paper's data handling went like this. The number of nucleated cells in each sample was estimated from the amplification of reference gene primers within the assay. To quantify the absolute abundance of each unique TCRbeta CDR3 rearrangement, sequence reads were collapsed and filtered. For each sample, productive Simpson clonality was calculated by taking the square root of Simpson's diversity index across productive rearrangements. The table was pulled from immuneACCESS by TCRdb, which kept in-frame rearrangements only. Such tables lose some clones; where checked, under half of the loss comes from unresolved V genes, and the rest has no known cause. That table gives V, J and clone size, and the DNA gave D and trimming. For this sample the table gives 100,000 to 150,000 clones, of which approximately 82% were detected only once. Together, the top ten hold about 5.5% of the sample.

Worth noting for this clone: What this receptor recognizes is not known. Base-call qualities are not available, and no considerably larger clone is one nucleotide away.

The investigation overall reported the following: How much clinical and demographic metadata was included differed by source and by participant, and the metadata was provided uncurated.

Whole blood was collected in K2EDTA tubes by collaborating institutions according to the institutions' own protocols. For TCRbeta analysis, collaborators shipped samples as frozen whole blood, isolated PBMCs, or DNA extracted from either of those sample types. The CDR3 numbers 16 residues from cysteine through phenylalanine. The read is trimmed to its CDR3 DNA, 48 bases read in frame from base 1. The CDR1 and CDR2 encoded by the germline V gene (reference sequence) are SEHNR and FQNEAQ. Clipping removes 3 bases from V and 4 bases from J, with 10 as the unmatched junction base count. The sample consisted of peripheral blood. Recombination connected TRBV7-9 to TRBJ2-3, with 7 junctional bases fitting TRBD1. The source is a man older than 75 with active or convalescent COVID-19. In nucleotide form, the sequence is TGTGCCAGCAGCTTGCGGACAGGCGGCTTCCCAGATACGCAGTATTTT. Translation gives CASSLRTGGFPDTQYF.